Below, one T cell receptor beta chain is given with its context. Its antigen is unknown. One junction end does not reproduce the germline sequence, and a read error may be involved. The entry originates in a study of cytotoxic CD8 clonotypes in ibrutinib-treated CLL. About the study: Investigators reported 25 or so partial and 2 complete responses; after median approximately 74 months, roughly 15 patients remained remitted and about 12 progressed. Samples had a mean of around 260,000 productive templates and 90,000 or so productive rearrangements. It was after a median approximately twelve months of treatment, range 6 to 36, that response samples were taken. Regarding the study as a whole: Before falling back toward baseline at progression, clonality had risen at the time of ibrutinib response.

The CDR3 sequence is 13 residues long. CDR1 and CDR2 (germline): SSHAT, FNYEAQ (reference sequence). Profiling relied on immunoSEQ multiplex PCR, and the TCRdb table lists in-frame clones only, not all of them. In the table there are about 140,000 clones, more than 85% of which are singletons. The TCR was taken from a human donor with chronic lymphocytic leukemia. J is TRBJ2-7 and V is TRBV7-7; tentatively, D is TRBD1 (6 bases). The sequencing used PBMCs, collected after 12 months of ibrutinib treatment. Here the CDR3 reads CASSLMTGYEQYF. The CDR3 bases are TGTGCTAGCAGCTTAATGACAGGATACGAGCAGTACTTC.